The 15 T cell receptor beta chains listed next were all sequenced from one sample in a study of monozygotic twins with cystic fibrosis. Clones were sequenced by immunoSEQ multiplex PCR, and TCRdb holds only the in-frame ones, with some missing. The data hold approximately 24,000 clones, with 87% observed a single time. Sequencing was carried out using blood. These TCRs come from a woman aged 25 to 39 with cystic fibrosis.

The chain combines TRBV18 with TRBJ2-3, with D possibly being TRBD1 or TRBD2 (5 bases each). V was pared by 0 bases and J by 5 bases, with 12 bases between. This CDR3 is built from 15 residues. The germline V gene has CDR1 KGHSH and CDR2 LQKENI. The CDR3 spells CASSPPNRGRDTQYF. CDR3 nucleotides: TGTGCCAGCTCACCACCTAACCGGGGACGAGATACGCAGTATTTT. Using reference TRBV18 and TRBJ2-3 for the parts outside the CDR3, the full variable domain is NAGVMQNPRHLVRRRGQEARLRCSPMKGHSHVYWYRQLPEEGLKFMVYLQKENIIDESGMPKERFSAEFPKEGPSILRIQQVVRGDSAAYFCASSPPNRGRDTQYFGPGTRLTVL.

The chain combines TRBV5-4 with TRBJ2-5, with TRBD2 matching over 8 bases. Germline values: CDR1 SGHNT, CDR2 YYREEE (reference sequence). Losses at the gene ends were 1 base for V and 5 bases for J; bases not matched to a gene: 19. The CDR3 spans 19 residues. The CDR3 sequence: CASSLKRTGRRGGLETQYF. CDR3 in DNA: TGTGCCAGCAGCTTGAAACGGACGGGACGCCGGGGGGGCCTGGAGACCCAGTACTTC. Combining the CDR3 with reference TRBV5-4 and TRBJ2-5 gives the whole variable domain ETGVTQSPTHLIKTRGQQVTLRCSSQSGHNTVSWYQQALGQGPQFIFQYYREEENGRGNFPPRFSGLQFPNYSSELNVNALELDDSALYLCASSLKRTGRRGGLETQYFGPGTRLLVL.

The genes are TRBV5-1 and TRBJ2-1; tentatively, D is TRBD1 (6 bases). The CDR3 contains 12 residues. V was pared by 4 bases and J by 9 bases, with 11 bases between. CDR1 is SGHRS, CDR2 YFSETQ, per germline. The CDR3 coding sequence is TGCGCCAGCAGCCTAACAGGGATTGAGCAGTTCTTC. It yields the protein CASSLTGIEQFF.

The chain is built from TRBV6-5 and TRBJ1-2; D might be TRBD1 (6 bases). The CDR3 is made up of 14 amino acids. The germline CDR1 and CDR2 sequences are MNHEY and SVGAGI. Trimming removed 6 bases from V and 5 bases from J, with 16 bases in between. This chain's CDR3 is CASRPAGTPYGYTF. The CDR3 region has the DNA TGTGCCAGCAGGCCCGCCGGGACACCGTATGGCTACACCTTC.

V usage is TRBV5-1 and J usage is TRBJ1-2; possible D gene TRBD1, 5 bases. The CDR3 length is 16 residues. Looked up from germline, CDR1 is SGHRS and CDR2 is YFSETQ. The V end lost 1 base, the J end lost 0 bases, and 13 bases lay between the germline ends. The CDR3 bases are TGCGCCAGCAGCTTGTCCGGGGGAGAGGCTAACTATGGCTACACCTTC. This codes for CASSLSGGEANYGYTF.

V gene TRBV28 combines with J gene TRBJ2-2, with D unclear. V was trimmed by 2 bases and J by 5 bases, leaving 3 bases between them. Germline V lookup: CDR1 MDHEN, CDR2 SYDVKM. The CDR3 consists of 12 residues. The CDR3 reads CASSLGTGELFF. CDR3 sequence (DNA): TGTGCCAGCAGTTTAGGTACCGGGGAGCTGTTTTTT.

V is TRBV11-2 and J is TRBJ1-1, with D uncertain. The germline V gene encodes CDR1 SGHAT and CDR2 FQNNGV. Trimming removed 1 base from V and 0 bases from J, with 9 bases in between. The CDR3 totals 15 residues. DNA of the CDR3: TGTGCCAGCAGCTTAGGGAGGCAAGTGAACACTGAAGCTTTCTTT. Protein: CASSLGRQVNTEAFF.

The chain joins TRBV5-6 to TRBJ2-4; D is unclear. Trimming pared 2 bases from V and 3 bases from J, leaving 18 bases between. This CDR3 spans 17 amino acids. Germline CDR1 is SGHDT and CDR2 is YYEEEE. Here the CDR3 reads CASSFSTQTAFKNIQYF. CDR3 sequence (DNA): TGTGCCAGCAGCTTCTCTACCCAGACCGCCTTCAAAAACATTCAGTACTTC.

This chain links TRBV13 with TRBJ2-1; 9 nucleotides match TRBD2. The CDR3 consists of 15 residues. Germline V gene data show CDR1 as PRHDT and CDR2 as FYEKMQ (reference sequence). The junction had 11 bases not matched to a gene; V was cut back by 5 bases and J by 9 bases. CDR3 region: CASSGRGGPDTEQFF. CDR3 nucleotides: TGTGCCAGCAGCGGGCGGGGGGGCCCAGATACTGAGCAGTTCTTC.

The CDR3 here is CASSLVGYPSYEQYF. CDR3 nucleotides: TGTGCCAGCAGCTTAGTAGGTTATCCCTCCTACGAGCAGTACTTC. V usage is TRBV7-2 and J usage is TRBJ2-7; D ambiguous. The CDR3 is made up of 15 amino acids. V lost 1 base, J lost 0 bases, and 10 bases lay in between. The germline CDR1 and CDR2 sequences are SGHTA and FQGNSA.

The CDR3 here is CASSSINTEAFF. CDR3 bases: TGTGCCAGCAGCTCGATAAACACTGAAGCTTTCTTT. The chain uses TRBV7-9 and TRBJ1-1; D gene unclear. Per germline, CDR1 SEHNR and CDR2 FQNEAQ (reference sequence). Trimming left V 4 bases short and J 2 bases short, with 5 bases between. CDR3 length: 12 residues.

This rearrangement joins TRBV7-2 to TRBJ2-1; 12 positions agree with TRBD2. Germline V lookup: CDR1 SGHTA, CDR2 FQGNSA. V lost 2 bases, J lost 8 bases, and 7 bases stayed unmatched. The CDR3 is 16 amino acids. CDR3 sequence: CASSLFGLAGRDEQFF. CDR3 bases: TGTGCCAGCAGCTTATTCGGACTAGCGGGGCGGGATGAGCAGTTCTTC.

This chain links TRBV19 with TRBJ1-6, with 7 bases that match TRBD1. The CDR3 contains 15 residues. CDR1 and CDR2 (germline): LNHDA, SQIVND (reference sequence). With V trimmed by 4 bases and J by 6 bases, 6 bases remained unmatched. The CDR3 nucleotides read TGTGCCAGTAGTAATAGACAGGGAGTTAATTCACCCCTCCACTTT. Translating gives CASSNRQGVNSPLHF. The full variable domain, rest sourced from reference TRBV19 and TRBJ1-6, is DGGITQSPKYLFRKEGQNVTLSCEQNLNHDAMYWYRQDPGQGLRLIYYSQIVNDFQKGDIAEGYSVSREKKESFPLTVTSAQKNPTAFYLCASSNRQGVNSPLHFGNGTRLTVT.

This clone was seen a few times. This chain uses TRBV10-3 with TRBJ2-3, with D maybe TRBD2 (6 bases). Trimming left V 10 bases short and J 9 bases short, with 17 bases between. The CDR3 spans 12 residues. The germline V gene encodes CDR1 ENHRY and CDR2 SYGVKD. CDR3 sequence reads: CATVTQAGTQYF. The CDR3 DNA reads as TGTGCCACAGTAACTCAAGCGGGCACGCAGTATTTT.

V usage is TRBV10-1 and J usage is TRBJ2-5; no clear D gene. CDR1 WNHNN and CDR2 SYGVQD come from the germline V gene (reference sequence). The length of the CDR3 is 14 residues. Trimming shortened V by 4 bases and J by 0 bases, and 9 bases separated the two germline ends. CDR3 in DNA: TGCGCCAGCAGTGGGGTCTTAGACCAAGAGACCCAGTACTTC. Translated: CASSGVLDQETQYF.